What follows describes a single T cell receptor beta chain. These data are taken from a study of blood T cell repertoires in COVID-19. Study-wide background: PBMCs, B-cell-depleted T cells, or T cells provided the cDNA or gDNA that made up the material.

Germline CDR1 MDHEN, CDR2 SYDVKM. With 5 bases removed from V and 1 base from J, the gap between germline ends came to 13 bases. The CDR3 spans 15 residues. In the original analysis: Researchers report that nucleated cell counts were estimated from reference gene primer amplification. Some clones are missing from TCRdb's copy, which holds only in-frame ones; the method was immunoSEQ multiplex PCR. That table furnishes V, J and clone size, whereas the DNA furnished D and trimming. The sample carries under 350,000 clones, about 90% recorded once. The chain employs TRBV28 and TRBJ2-3, with D possibly TRBD2 on 6 matching bases. This TCR came from a woman in her 30s with COVID-19, enrolled during active disease. What was sequenced was peripheral blood. The CDR3, as DNA: TGTGCCAGCAGTACCCCCGGGGAGGGCACAGATACGCAGTATTTT. This translates into CASSTPGEGTDTQYF.